The TCR beta chain under discussion was sequenced for a study of post-analysis software for immune sequencing data. Study-wide points: Higher frequency in patients than in controls was seen for roughly five TRBV segments, with TRBV5-6, TRBV5-1 and TRBV20-1 among them.

Unique molecular identifiers had been added to the TCR beta cDNA libraries. TCRdb used MiXCR to reprocess the PCR reads, holding one entry per CDR3 protein. Counted here are hundreds of thousands of distinct CDR3 sequences, 55% to 70% occurring once; the ten biggest clones make up roughly 12%. This CDR3 spans 15 amino acids. Germline loops: CDR1 ENHRY, CDR2 SYGVKD. Trimming shortened V by 10 bases and J by 10 bases, and 23 bases separated the two germline ends. Of note for this clonotype: The antigen is not known.

The sample comprised blood. The receptor was isolated from a girl aged 2-10 years with multiple sclerosis. The chain is built from TRBV10-3 and TRBJ1-6; possible D gene TRBD1, 6 bases. CDR3 bases: TGTGCCACCTTACCCGCGGCAGGGGATAGCTCACCCCTCCACTTT. As protein: CATLPAAGDSSPLHF.